This TCR beta chain was sequenced during a study of T cells in Graves' hyperthyroidism and ophthalmopathy. Researchers took RNA transcripts and amplified the TCR beta CDR3 regions from them. An initial round of RT-PCR targeting the TCR CDR3 relied on the HTBI primer set. MiXCR, run by TCRdb on the multiplex PCR reads, gives a single entry per CDR3 protein. The sample holds 530,000 or so distinct CDR3 sequences, around a quarter seen once. CDR1 and CDR2 from the germline V gene are MNHEY and SVGAGI. There are 15 residues in the CDR3. V dropped 0 bases and J dropped 0 bases, with 8 bases sitting between them. Source material for PBMCs was roughly 10 ml fresh peripheral blood.

The TCR sequence derives from a woman aged 25 to 39 with Graves' ophthalmopathy. The V call is TRBV6-5, the J call TRBJ1-2; D remains ambiguous. The sequenced sample was blood. The CDR3 here is CASSYSGWSNYGYTF. For the CDR3, the DNA is TGTGCCAGCAGTTACTCGGGCTGGTCTAACTATGGCTACACCTTC.